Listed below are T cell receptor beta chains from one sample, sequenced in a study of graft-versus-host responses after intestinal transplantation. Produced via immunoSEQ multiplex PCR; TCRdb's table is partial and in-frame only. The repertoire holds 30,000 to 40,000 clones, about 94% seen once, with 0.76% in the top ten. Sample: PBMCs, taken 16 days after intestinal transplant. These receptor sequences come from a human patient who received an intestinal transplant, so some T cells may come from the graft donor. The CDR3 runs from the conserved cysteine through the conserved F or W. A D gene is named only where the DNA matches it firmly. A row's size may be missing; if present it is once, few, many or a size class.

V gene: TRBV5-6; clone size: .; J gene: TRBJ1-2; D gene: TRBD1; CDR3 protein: CASSLIRDRDGYTF; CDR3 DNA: TGTGCCAGCAGCCTTATCCGGGACAGAGATGGCTACACCTTC
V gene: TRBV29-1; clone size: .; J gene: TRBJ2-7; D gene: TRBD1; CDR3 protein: CSVDPTGTGGSYEQYF; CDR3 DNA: TGCAGCGTTGATCCTACCGGGACAGGGGGCTCCTACGAGCAGTACTTC
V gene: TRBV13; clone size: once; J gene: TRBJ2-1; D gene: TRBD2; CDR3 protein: CASSSGLAGNEQFF; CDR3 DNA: TGTGCCAGCAGCTCAGGACTAGCGGGCAATGAGCAGTTCTTC
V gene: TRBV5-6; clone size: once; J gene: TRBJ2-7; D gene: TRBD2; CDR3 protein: CASSLAFGLAYYEQYF; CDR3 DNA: TGTGCCAGCAGCTTGGCCTTTGGACTAGCCTACTACGAGCAGTACTTC
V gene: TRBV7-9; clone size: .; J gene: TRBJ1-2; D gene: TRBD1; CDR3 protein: CASSLEGAGVYGYTF; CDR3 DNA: TGTGCCAGCAGCTTAGAGGGGGCAGGGGTGTATGGCTACACCTTC
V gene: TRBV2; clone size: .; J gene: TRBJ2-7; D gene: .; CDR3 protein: CASRAVQGWGEQYF; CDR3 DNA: TGTGCCAGCAGAGCAGTTCAGGGGTGGGGCGAGCAGTACTTC
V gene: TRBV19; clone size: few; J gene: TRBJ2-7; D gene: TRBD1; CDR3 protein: CASSIRDRDSYEQYF; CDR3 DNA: TGTGCCAGTAGTATAAGGGACAGGGACTCCTACGAGCAGTACTTC
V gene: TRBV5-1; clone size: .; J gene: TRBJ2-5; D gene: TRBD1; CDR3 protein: CASSLGRGQETQYF; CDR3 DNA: TGCGCCAGCAGCTTGGGCAGGGGGCAAGAGACCCAGTACTTC
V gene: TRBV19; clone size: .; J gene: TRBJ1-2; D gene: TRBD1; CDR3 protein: CASSTGGAYYGYTF; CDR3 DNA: TGTGCCAGTAGTACAGGGGGCGCATACTATGGCTACACCTTC
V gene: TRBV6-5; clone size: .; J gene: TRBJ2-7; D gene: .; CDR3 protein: CASSYSGGEQYF; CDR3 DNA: TGTGCCAGCAGTTACTCAGGGGGCGAGCAGTACTTC
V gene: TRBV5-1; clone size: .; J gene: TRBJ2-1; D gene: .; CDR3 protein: CASSLANEQFF; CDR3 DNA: TGCGCCAGCAGCTTGGCCAATGAGCAGTTCTTC
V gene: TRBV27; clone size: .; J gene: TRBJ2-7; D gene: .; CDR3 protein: CASSLKGFYEQYF; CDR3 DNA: TGTGCCAGCAGTTTGAAGGGGTTCTACGAGCAGTACTTC
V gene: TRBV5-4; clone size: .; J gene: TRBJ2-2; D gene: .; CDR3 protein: CASSLYAGVSGELFF; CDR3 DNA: TGTGCCAGCAGCTTGTATGCAGGGGTTTCCGGGGAGCTGTTTTTT
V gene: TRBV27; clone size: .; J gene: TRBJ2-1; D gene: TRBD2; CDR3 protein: CASSLSTAGMYNEQFF; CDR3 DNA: TGTGCCAGCAGTTTATCGACAGCGGGGATGTACAATGAGCAGTTCTTC
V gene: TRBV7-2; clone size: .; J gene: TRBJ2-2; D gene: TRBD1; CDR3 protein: CASSITGGAGGYTGELFF; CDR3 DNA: TGTGCCAGCAGCATAACAGGGGGCGCTGGGGGTTACACCGGGGAGCTGTTTTTT
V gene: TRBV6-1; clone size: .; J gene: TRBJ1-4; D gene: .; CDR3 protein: CASSPSLGGEKLFF; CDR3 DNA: TGTGCCAGCAGTCCCTCCCTTGGCGGCGAAAAACTGTTTTTT
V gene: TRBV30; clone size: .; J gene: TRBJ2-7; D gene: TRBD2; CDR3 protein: CAWIILAGDPYEQYF; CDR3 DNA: TGTGCCTGGATCATACTAGCGGGAGACCCCTACGAGCAGTACTTC
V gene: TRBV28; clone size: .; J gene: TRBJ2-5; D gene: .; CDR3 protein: CASSLLTANKETQYF; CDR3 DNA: TGTGCCAGCAGTTTATTGACGGCGAATAAAGAGACCCAGTACTTC
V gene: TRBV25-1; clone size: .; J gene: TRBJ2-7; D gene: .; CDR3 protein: CASSESGYEQYF; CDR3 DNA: TGTGCCAGCAGTGAATCGGGGTACGAGCAGTACTTC
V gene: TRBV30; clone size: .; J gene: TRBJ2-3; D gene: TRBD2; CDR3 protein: CAWTSGRVTDTQYF; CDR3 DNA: TGTGCCTGGACTAGCGGGAGGGTCACAGATACGCAGTATTTT
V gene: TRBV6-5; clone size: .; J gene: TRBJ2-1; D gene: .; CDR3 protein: CASIPELTHYNEQFF; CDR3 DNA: TGTGCCAGCATTCCCGAGCTAACCCACTACAATGAGCAGTTCTTC
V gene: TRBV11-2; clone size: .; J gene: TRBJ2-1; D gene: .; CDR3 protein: CASSLGKGAEQFF; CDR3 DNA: TGTGCCAGCAGCTTAGGGAAGGGAGCGGAGCAGTTCTTC
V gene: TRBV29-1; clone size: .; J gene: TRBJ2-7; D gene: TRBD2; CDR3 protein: CSVEGFVTSPYEQYF; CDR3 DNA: TGCAGCGTTGAAGGGTTCGTGACTAGCCCGTACGAGCAGTACTTC
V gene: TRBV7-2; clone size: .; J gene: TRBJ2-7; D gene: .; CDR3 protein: CASSPSPAATYEQYF; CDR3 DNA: TGTGCCAGCAGCCCCAGCCCAGCGGCCACCTACGAGCAGTACTTC
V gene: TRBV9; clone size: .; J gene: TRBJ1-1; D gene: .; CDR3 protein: CASSVGKALNTEAFF; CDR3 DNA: TGTGCCAGCAGCGTAGGGAAGGCATTGAACACTGAAGCTTTCTTT
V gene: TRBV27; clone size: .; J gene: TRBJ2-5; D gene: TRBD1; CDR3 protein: CASRPWTGTGETQYF; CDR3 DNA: TGTGCCAGCAGACCATGGACAGGGACTGGAGAGACCCAGTACTTC
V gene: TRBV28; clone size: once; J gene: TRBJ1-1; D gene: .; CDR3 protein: CASSLVAEAFF; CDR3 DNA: TGTGCCAGCAGTTTGGTAGCTGAAGCTTTCTTT
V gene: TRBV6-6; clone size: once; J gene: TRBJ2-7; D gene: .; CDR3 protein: CASGGTLTYEQYF; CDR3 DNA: TGTGCCAGCGGGGGGACTCTGACCTACGAGCAGTACTTC
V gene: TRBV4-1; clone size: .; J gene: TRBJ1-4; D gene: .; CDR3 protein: CASSQHQGPPNEKLFF; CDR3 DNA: TGCGCCAGCAGCCAACATCAAGGGCCTCCTAATGAAAAACTGTTTTTT
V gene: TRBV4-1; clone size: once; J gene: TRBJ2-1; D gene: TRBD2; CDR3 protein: CASSPSYSSGRTYNEQFF; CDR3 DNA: TGCGCCAGCAGTCCTTCTTATTCTAGCGGGAGGACCTACAATGAGCAGTTCTTC
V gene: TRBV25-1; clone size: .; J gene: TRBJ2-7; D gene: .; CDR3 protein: CASSENKGGDEQYF; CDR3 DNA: TGTGCCAGCAGTGAAAACAAAGGGGGTGACGAGCAGTACTTC